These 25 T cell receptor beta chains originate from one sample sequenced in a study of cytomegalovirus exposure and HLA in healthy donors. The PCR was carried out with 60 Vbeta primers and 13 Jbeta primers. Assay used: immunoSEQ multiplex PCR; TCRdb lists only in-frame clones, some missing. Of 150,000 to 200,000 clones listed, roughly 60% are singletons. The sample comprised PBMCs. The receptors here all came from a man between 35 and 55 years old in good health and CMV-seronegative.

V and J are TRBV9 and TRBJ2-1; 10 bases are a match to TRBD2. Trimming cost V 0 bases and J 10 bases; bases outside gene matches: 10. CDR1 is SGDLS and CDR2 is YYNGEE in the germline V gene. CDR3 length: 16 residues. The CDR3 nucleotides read TGTGCCAGCAGCGTAGGGACTAGCGGACAAGAAGAAGAGCAGTTCTTC. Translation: CASSVGTSGQEEEQFF.

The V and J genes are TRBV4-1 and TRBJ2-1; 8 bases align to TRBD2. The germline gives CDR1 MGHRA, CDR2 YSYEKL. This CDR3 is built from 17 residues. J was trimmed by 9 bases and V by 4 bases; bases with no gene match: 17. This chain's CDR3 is CASSLVTGTSSWAEQFF. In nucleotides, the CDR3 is TGCGCCAGCAGCCTCGTGACCGGGACTAGTTCGTGGGCTGAGCAGTTCTTC.

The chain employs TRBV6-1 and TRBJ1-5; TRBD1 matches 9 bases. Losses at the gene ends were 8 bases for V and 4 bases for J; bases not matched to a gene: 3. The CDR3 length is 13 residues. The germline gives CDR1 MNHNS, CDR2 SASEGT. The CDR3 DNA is TGTGCCAGCGGGGACAGGGCAAATCAGCCCCAGCATTTT. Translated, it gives CASGDRANQPQHF.

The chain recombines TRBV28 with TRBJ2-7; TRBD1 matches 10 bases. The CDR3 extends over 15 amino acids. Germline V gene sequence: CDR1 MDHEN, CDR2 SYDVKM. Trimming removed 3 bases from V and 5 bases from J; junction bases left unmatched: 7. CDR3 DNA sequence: TGTGCCAGCAGTTTTACCGGGACAGGGGTCCACGAGCAGTACTTC. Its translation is CASSFTGTGVHEQYF.

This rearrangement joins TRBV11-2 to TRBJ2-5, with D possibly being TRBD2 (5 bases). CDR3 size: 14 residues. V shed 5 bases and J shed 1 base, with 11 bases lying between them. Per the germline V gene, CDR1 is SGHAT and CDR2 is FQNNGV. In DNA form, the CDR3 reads TGTGCCAGCAGCCGCTGGAGGAGCCAAGAGACCCAGTACTTC. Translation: CASSRWRSQETQYF. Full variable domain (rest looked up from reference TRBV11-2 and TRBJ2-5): EAGVAQSPRYKIIEKRQSVAFWCNPISGHATLYWYQQILGQGPKLLIQFQNNGVVDDSQLPKDRFSAERLKGVDSTLKIQPAKLEDSAVYLCASSRWRSQETQYFGPGTRLLVL.

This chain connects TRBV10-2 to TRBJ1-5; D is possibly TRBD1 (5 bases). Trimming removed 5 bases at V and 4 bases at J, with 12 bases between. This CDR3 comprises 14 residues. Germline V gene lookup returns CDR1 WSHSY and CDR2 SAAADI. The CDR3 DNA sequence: TGCGCCAGCAGTTTACAGGCTAGGAATCAGCCCCAGCATTTT. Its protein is CASSLQARNQPQHF.

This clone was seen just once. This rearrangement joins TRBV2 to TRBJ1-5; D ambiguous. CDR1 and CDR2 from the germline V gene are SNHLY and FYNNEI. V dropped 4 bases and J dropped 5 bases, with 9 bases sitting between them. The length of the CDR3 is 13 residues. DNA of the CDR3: TGTGCCAGCAGTGGCCGGAGGGATCAGCCCCAGCATTTT. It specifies CASSGRRDQPQHF.

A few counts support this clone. In DNA, the CDR3 is TGTGCCAGCAGTCAGACAGGGACCGGGGCCAACGTCCTGACTTTC. This translates into CASSQTGTGANVLTF. The chain recombines TRBV6-6 with TRBJ2-6; 7 bases fit TRBD1. Trimming removed 5 bases from V and 4 bases from J; junction bases left unmatched: 5. This CDR3 comprises 15 residues. The V gene's germline CDR1 is MNHNY and CDR2 SVGAGI (reference sequence).

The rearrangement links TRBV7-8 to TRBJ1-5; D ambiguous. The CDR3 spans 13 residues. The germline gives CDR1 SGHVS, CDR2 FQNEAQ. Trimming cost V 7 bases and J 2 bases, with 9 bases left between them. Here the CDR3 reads CASKEMGNQPQHF. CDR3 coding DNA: TGTGCCAGCAAGGAGATGGGCAATCAGCCCCAGCATTTT. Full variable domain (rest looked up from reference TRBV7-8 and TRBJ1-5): GAGVSQSPRYKVAKRGQDVALRCDPISGHVSLFWYQQALGQGPEFLTYFQNEAQLDKSGLPSDRFFAERPEGSVSTLKIQRTQQEDSAVYLCASKEMGNQPQHFGDGTRLSIL.

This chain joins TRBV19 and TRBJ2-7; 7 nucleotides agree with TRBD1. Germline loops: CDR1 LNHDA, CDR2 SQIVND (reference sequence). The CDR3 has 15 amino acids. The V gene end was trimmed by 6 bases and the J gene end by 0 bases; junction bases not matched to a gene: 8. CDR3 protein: CASSRTWDSSYEQYF. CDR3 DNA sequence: TGTGCCAGTAGCAGAACTTGGGACAGCTCCTACGAGCAGTACTTC.

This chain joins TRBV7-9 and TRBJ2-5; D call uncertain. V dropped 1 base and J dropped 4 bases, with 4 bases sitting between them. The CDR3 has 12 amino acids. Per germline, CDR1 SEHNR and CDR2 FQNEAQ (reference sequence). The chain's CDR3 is CASSLVSETQYF. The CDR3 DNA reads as TGTGCCAGCAGCTTAGTCTCAGAGACCCAGTACTTC.

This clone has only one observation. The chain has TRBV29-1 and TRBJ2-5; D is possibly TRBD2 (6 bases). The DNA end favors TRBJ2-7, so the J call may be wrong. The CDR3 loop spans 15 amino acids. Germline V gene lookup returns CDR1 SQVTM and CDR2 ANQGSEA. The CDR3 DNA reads TGCAGCGTTGAAGGATGGGGACTGAATACTTACGAGCAGTACTTC. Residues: CSVEGWGLNTYEQYF.

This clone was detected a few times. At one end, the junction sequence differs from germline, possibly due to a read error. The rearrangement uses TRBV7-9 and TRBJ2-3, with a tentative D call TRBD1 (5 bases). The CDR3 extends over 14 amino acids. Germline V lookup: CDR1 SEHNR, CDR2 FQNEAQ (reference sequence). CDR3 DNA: TGTTCCAGCAGCTTAGGGGCTGTCACAGATACGCAGTATTTT. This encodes CSSSLGAVTDTQYF.

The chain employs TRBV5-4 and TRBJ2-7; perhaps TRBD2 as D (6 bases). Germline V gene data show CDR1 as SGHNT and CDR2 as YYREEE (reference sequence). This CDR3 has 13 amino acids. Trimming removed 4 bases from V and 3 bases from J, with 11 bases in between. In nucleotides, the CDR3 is TGTGCCAGCAGCCCCGGGAGCGGCTACGAGCAGTACTTC. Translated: CASSPGSGYEQYF.

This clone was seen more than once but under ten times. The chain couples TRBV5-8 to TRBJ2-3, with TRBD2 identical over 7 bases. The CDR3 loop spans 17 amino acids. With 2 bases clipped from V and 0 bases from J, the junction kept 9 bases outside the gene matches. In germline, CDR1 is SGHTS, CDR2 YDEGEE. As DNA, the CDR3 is TGTGCCAGCAGCTTTAACGGGAGGACCGCTAGCACAGATACGCAGTATTTT. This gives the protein CASSFNGRTASTDTQYF.

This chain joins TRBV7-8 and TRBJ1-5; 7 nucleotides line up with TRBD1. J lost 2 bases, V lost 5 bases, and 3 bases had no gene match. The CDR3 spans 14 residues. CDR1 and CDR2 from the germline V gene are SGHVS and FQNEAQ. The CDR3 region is CASSVGTGNQPQHF. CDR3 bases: TGTGCCAGCAGCGTAGGGACAGGCAATCAGCCCCAGCATTTT.

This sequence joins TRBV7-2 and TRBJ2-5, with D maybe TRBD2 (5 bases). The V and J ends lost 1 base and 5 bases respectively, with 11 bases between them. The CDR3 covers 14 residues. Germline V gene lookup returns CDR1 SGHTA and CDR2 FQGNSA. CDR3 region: CASSLGGQTETQYF. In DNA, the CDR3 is TGTGCCAGCAGCTTAGGAGGGCAGACGGAGACCCAGTACTTC.

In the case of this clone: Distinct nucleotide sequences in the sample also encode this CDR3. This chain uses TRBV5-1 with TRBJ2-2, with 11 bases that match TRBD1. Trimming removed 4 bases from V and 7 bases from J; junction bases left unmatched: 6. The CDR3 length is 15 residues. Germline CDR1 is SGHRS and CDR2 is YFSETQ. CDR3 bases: TGCGCCAGCAGCCTCAGGACAGGGGGCGGCGGGGAGCTGTTTTTT. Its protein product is CASSLRTGGGGELFF.

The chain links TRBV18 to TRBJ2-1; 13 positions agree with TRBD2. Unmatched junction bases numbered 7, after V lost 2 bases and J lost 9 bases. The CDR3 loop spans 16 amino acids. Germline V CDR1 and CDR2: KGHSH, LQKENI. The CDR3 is CASSPSGLAGLFEQFF. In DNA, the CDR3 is TGTGCCAGCTCACCATCGGGACTAGCGGGACTTTTTGAGCAGTTCTTC.

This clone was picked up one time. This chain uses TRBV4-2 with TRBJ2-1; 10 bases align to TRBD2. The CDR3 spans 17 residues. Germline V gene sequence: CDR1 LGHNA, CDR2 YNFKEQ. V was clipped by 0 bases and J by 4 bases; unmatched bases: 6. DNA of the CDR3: TGTGCCAGCAGCCAAGACCTAAGCGGGGGGGCGTACAATGAGCAGTTCTTC. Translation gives CASSQDLSGGAYNEQFF.

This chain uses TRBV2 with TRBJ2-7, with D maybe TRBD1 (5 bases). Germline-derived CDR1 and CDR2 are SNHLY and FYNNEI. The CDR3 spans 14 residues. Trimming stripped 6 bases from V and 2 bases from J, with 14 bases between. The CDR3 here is CASSVLGVTYEQYF. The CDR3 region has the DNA TGTGCCAGCAGCGTCCTAGGGGTAACCTACGAGCAGTACTTC.

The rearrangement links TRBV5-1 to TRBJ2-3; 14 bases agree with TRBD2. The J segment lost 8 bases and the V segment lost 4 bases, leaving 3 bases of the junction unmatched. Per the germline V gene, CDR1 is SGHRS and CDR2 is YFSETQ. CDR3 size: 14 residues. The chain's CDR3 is CASSLGTSGGTQYF. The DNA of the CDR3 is TGCGCCAGCAGCCTCGGGACTAGCGGGGGTACGCAGTATTTT.

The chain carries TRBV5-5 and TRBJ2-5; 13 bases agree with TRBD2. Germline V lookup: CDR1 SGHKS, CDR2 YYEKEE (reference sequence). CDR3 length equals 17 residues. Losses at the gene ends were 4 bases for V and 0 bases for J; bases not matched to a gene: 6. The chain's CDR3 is CASSRTSGRRNQETQYF. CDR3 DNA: TGTGCCAGCAGCCGGACTAGCGGGAGACGGAACCAAGAGACCCAGTACTTC.

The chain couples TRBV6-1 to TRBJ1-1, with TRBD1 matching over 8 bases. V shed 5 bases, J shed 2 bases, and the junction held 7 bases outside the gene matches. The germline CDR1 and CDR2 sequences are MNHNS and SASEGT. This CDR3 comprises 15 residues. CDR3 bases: TGTGCCAGCAGTACTAAGACAGGGGCTAACACTGAAGCTTTCTTT. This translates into CASSTKTGANTEAFF.

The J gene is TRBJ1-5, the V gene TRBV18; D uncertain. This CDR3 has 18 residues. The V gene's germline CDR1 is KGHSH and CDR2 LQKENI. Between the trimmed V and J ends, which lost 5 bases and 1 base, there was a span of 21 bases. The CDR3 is CASSALEVRELSNQPQHF. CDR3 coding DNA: TGTGCCAGCTCAGCACTTGAGGTTCGGGAGTTGAGCAATCAGCCCCAGCATTTT. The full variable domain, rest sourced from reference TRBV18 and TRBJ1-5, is NAGVMQNPRHLVRRRGQEARLRCSPMKGHSHVYWYRQLPEEGLKFMVYLQKENIIDESGMPKERFSAEFPKEGPSILRIQQVVRGDSAAYFCASSALEVRELSNQPQHFGDGTRLSIL.